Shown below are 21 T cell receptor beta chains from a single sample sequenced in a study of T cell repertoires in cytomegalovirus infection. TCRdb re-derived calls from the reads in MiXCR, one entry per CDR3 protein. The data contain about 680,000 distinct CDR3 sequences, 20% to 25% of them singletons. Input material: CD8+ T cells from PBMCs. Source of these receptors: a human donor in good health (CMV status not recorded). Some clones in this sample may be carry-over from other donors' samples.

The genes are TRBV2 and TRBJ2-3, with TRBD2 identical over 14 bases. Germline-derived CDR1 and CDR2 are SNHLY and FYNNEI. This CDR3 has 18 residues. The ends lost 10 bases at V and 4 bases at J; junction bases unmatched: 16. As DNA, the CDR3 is TGTGCCAACATGAGCAGTCGGACTAGCGGGGGGCTTGCAGATACGCAGTATTTT. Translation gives CANMSSRTSGGLADTQYF.

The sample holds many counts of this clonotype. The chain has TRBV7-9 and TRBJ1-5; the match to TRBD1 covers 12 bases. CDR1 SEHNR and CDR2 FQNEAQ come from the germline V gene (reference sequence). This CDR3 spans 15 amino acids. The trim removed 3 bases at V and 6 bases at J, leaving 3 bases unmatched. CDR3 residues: CASSLGQGAGQPQHF. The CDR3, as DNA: TGTGCCAGCAGCTTGGGACAGGGGGCTGGTCAGCCCCAGCATTTT.

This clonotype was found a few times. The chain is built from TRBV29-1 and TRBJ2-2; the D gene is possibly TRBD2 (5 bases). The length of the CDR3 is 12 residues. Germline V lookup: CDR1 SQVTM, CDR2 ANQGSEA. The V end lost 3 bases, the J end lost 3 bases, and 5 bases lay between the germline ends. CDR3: CSVERDTGELFF. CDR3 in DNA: TGCAGCGTTGAGAGGGACACCGGGGAGCTGTTTTTT.

CDR3 sequence: CAISDSGGLADTQYF. The CDR3 DNA is TGTGCCATCAGTGATAGCGGGGGATTAGCGGATACGCAGTATTTT. This sequence joins TRBV10-3 and TRBJ2-3; TRBD2 agrees at 9 bases. The CDR3 runs 15 residues. CDR1 is ENHRY, CDR2 SYGVKD, per germline. V lost 3 bases, J lost 6 bases, and 7 bases stayed unmatched.

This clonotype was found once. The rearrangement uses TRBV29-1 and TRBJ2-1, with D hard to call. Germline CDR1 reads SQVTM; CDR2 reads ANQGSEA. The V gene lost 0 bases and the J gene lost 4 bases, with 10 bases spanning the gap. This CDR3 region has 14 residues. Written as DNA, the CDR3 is TGCAGCGTTGAAGATTGGGTTAAGTACAATGAGCAGTTCTTC. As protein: CSVEDWVKYNEQFF.

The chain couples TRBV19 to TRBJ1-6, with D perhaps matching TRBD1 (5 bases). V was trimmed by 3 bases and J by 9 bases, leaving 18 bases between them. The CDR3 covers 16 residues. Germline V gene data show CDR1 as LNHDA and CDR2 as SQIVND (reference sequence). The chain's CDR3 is CASSMKSGRVASPLHF. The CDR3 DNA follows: TGTGCCAGTAGTATGAAGTCGGGCAGGGTAGCTTCACCCCTCCACTTT.

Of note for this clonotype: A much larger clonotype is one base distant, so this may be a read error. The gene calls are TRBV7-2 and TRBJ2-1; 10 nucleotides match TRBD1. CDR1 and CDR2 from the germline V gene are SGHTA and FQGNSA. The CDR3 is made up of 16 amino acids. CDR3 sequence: CASSPWGQGSYKEQFF. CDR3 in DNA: TGTGCCAGCAGCCCCTGGGGACAGGGGTCCTACAAAGAGCAGTTCTTC. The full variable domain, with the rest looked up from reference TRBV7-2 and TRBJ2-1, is GAGVSQSPSNKVTEKGKDVELRCDPISGHTALYWYRQSLGQGLEFLIYFQGNSAPDKSGLPSDRFSAERTGGSVSTLTIQRTQQEDSAVYLCASSPWGQGSYKEQFFGPGTRLTVL.

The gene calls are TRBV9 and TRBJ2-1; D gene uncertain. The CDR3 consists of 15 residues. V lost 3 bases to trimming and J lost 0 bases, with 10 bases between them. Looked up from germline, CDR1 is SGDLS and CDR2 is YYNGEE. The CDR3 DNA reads TGTGCCAGCAGCGATCACTTCAGCTCCTACAATGAGCAGTTCTTC. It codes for CASSDHFSSYNEQFF.

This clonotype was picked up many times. The CDR3 sequence is CASSFQGVFTEAFF. The CDR3 DNA follows: TGTGCCAGCAGTTTCCAGGGGGTTTTTACTGAAGCTTTCTTT. The chain combines TRBV12-3 or TRBV12-4 with TRBJ1-1, with 7 bases lining up with TRBD1. The CDR3 is made up of 14 amino acids. Trimming at V came to 3 bases and at J to 5 bases, leaving 6 bases not matched to a gene.

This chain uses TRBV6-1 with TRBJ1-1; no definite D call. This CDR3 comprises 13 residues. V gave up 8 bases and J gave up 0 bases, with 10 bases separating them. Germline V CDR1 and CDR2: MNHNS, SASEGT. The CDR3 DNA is TGTGCCAGCCTCCGGACGATGAACACTGAAGCTTTCTTT. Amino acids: CASLRTMNTEAFF.

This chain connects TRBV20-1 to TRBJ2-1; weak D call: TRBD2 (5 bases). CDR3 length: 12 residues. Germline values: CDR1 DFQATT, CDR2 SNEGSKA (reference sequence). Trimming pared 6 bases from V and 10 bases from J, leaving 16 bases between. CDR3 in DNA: TGCAGTGCGTGGACCCTCCGGGGAGAGCAGTTCTTC. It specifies CSAWTLRGEQFF.

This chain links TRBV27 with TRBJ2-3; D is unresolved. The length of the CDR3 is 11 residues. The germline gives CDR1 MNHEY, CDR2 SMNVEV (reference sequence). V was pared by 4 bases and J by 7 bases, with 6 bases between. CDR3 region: CASSSSHTQYF. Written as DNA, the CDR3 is TGTGCCAGCAGTTCCTCCCATACGCAGTATTTT.

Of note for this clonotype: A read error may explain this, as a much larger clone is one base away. The CDR3 bases are TGTGCCAGCAGTAGTCCGGGGACAAAAATGGAGACCCAGTACTTC. This sequence encodes CASSSPGTKMETQYF. The chain employs TRBV12-3 or TRBV12-4 and TRBJ2-5, with D possibly matching TRBD1 (6 bases). The CDR3 loop spans 15 amino acids. The ends were cut back, 5 bases at V and 5 bases at J, with 18 bases in the middle.

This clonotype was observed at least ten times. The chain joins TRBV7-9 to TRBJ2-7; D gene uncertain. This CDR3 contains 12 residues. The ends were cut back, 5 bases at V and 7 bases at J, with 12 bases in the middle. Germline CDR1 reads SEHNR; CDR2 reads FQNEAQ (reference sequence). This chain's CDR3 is CASSGRPFEQYV. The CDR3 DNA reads TGTGCCAGCAGCGGCAGGCCCTTTGAGCAGTACGTC.

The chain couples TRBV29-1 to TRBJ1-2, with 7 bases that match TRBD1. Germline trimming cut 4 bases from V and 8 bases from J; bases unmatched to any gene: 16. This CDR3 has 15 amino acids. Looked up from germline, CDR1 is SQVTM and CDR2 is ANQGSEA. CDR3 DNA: TGCAGCGTTGCGACAGGGTATAGCTCGACGGACGGCTACACCTTC. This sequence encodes CSVATGYSSTDGYTF.

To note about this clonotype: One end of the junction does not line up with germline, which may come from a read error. The CDR3: CVSSITSGDHNEQFF. In nucleotides, the CDR3 is TGTGTCAGCAGCATAACTAGCGGGGACCACAATGAGCAGTTCTTC. This chain connects TRBV9 to TRBJ2-1, with 10 positions matching TRBD2. CDR3 length equals 15 residues. CDR1 and CDR2 (germline): SGDLS, YYNGEE.

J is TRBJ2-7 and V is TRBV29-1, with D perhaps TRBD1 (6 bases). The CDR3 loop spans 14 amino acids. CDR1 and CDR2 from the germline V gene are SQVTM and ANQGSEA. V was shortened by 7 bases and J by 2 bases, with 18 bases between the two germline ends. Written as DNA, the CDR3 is TGCAGCGCCGCCCCAGGGGAATTAACCTACGAGCAGTACTTC. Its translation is CSAAPGELTYEQYF.

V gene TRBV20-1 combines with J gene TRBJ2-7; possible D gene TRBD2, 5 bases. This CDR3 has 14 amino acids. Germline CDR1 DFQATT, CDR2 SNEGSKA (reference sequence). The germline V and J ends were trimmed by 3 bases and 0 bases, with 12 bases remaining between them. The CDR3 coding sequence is TGCAGTGCTAGCCGTAGTGGGAGCTCCTACGAGCAGTACGTC. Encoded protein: CSASRSGSSYEQYV.

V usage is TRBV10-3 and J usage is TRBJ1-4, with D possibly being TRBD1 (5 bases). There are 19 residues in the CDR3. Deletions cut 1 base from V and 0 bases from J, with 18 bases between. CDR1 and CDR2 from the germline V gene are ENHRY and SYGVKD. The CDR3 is CAISEFAVRDPATNEKLFF. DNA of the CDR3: TGTGCCATCAGTGAGTTCGCAGTCAGGGACCCCGCAACTAATGAAAAACTGTTTTTT.

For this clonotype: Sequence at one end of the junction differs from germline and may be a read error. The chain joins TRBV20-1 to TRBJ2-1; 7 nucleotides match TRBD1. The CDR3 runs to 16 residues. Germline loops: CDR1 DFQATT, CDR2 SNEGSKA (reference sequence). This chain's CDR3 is CSARDQATGWSNEKFF. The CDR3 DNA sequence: TGCAGTGCTAGAGATCAAGCGACAGGGTGGTCCAATGAGAAGTTCTTC.

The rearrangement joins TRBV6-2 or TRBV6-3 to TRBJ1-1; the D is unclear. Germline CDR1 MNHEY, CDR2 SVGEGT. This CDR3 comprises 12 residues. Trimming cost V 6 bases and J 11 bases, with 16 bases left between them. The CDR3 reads CASSRSFREAFF. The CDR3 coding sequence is TGTGCCAGCAGCCGTTCGTTTCGAGAGGCTTTCTTT.